Listed below are T cell receptor beta chains from one sample, sequenced in a study of blood T cell repertoires in COVID-19. Data came from immunoSEQ multiplex PCR; TCRdb stores just in-frame clones and leaves some out. The repertoire holds 30,000 to 40,000 clones, with about 72% as singletons. What was sequenced was peripheral blood. The receptor source for this set is a woman aged 55 to 70 with acute or convalescent COVID-19. Both conserved end residues are part of each CDR3. D genes are given only for firm matches. For some rows the clone size is stated as once, few or many, or as a class when expanded; others skip it.

D	J	size	V	DNA	CDR3
-	TRBJ1-2	-	TRBV3-1/TRBV3-2	TGTGCCAGCAGCCAAGCAGGGGATGCCTATGGCTACACCTTC	CASSQAGDAYGYTF
TRBD2	TRBJ2-5	-	TRBV5-1	TGCGCCAGCCGCCAGACTAGCGGGGGGGCAGAGACCCAGTACTTC	CASRQTSGGAETQYF
TRBD1	TRBJ1-2	-	TRBV6-6	TGTGCCAGCAGTCGAATCGTTTGGACAGGCTTATCTAACTATGGCTACACCTTC	CASSRIVWTGLSNYGYTF
-	TRBJ2-3	-	TRBV5-1	TGCGCCAGCAGCTTGGATGGTGGAGGGGATACGCAGTATTTT	CASSLDGGGDTQYF
TRBD1	TRBJ1-4	-	TRBV2	TGTGCCAGCAGTCGGGGCGCGGGACAGGGCTACGAAAAACTGTTTTTT	CASSRGAGQGYEKLFF
-	TRBJ2-7	-	TRBV7-8	TGTGCCAGCAGCTTCGTCGGGGGAAGGTACGAGCAGTACTTC	CASSFVGGRYEQYF
TRBD2	TRBJ2-1	-	TRBV5-4	TGTGCCAGCAGCTCGGGGGAGGGATGGGGGAATGAGCAGTTCTTC	CASSSGEGWGNEQFF
TRBD1	TRBJ1-2	-	TRBV2	TGTGCCAGCAGTGACAGCCCGGACAGGACGATTGGGGGCTACACCTTC	CASSDSPDRTIGGYTF
TRBD1	TRBJ1-6	-	TRBV13	TGTGCCAGCAGCTCACCCGGGACAGGGGGAAGTTCACCCCTCCACTTT	CASSSPGTGGSSPLHF
-	TRBJ1-2	-	TRBV6-4	TGTGCCAGCAGTGGCCCTAAAAGTGACTACACCTTC	CASSGPKSDYTF
-	TRBJ2-2	-	TRBV3-1/TRBV3-2	TGTGCCAGCAGCCCCATGGCTCGGAACACCGGGGAGCTGTTTTTT	CASSPMARNTGELFF
-	TRBJ1-5	-	TRBV19	TGTGCCAGTGGCTCTGAAGGGGCCGGTCAGCCCCAGCATTTT	CASGSEGAGQPQHF
TRBD2	TRBJ2-2	-	TRBV7-2	TGTGCCAGCAGCCCCCGGGTTAGCGGGGGTATCGGGGAGCTGTTTTTT	CASSPRVSGGIGELFF
TRBD1	TRBJ1-1	few	TRBV4-1	TGCGCCAGCAGCCCGGCCGCGCAGGGGGTTTACACTGAAGCTTTCTTT	CASSPAAQGVYTEAFF
TRBD1	TRBJ2-1	-	TRBV11-1	TGTGCCAGCAGCGCAAACCAGGGGGTCCCGGACAATGAGCAGTTCTTC	CASSANQGVPDNEQFF
-	TRBJ2-1	-	TRBV24-1	TGTGCCACCAGTGATTCCTGGATGACTGGTGAGCAGTTCTTC	CATSDSWMTGEQFF
TRBD2	TRBJ2-3	-	TRBV7-3	TGTGCCAGCTACTCTAGCGGGGGGGCGAATACGCAGTATTTT	CASYSSGGANTQYF
TRBD1	TRBJ2-1	medium-sized	TRBV13	TGTGCCAGCAGCCCCGGGACAGGGCGATACAATGAGCAGTTCTTC	CASSPGTGRYNEQFF
TRBD2	TRBJ2-3	-	TRBV9	TGTGCCAGCAAGCGGGGGGGCCTCTCTAATGCAGATACGCAGTATTTT	CASKRGGLSNADTQYF
TRBD2	TRBJ2-5	-	TRBV28	TGTGCCAGCAGCTCCGGGACTAGACAAGAGACCCAGTACTTC	CASSSGTRQETQYF
TRBD1	TRBJ1-6	-	TRBV19	TGTGCCAGTAGCCTGAGCTCCTCGGGACAGCTAAATTCACCCCTCCACTTT	CASSLSSSGQLNSPLHF
-	TRBJ1-6	few	TRBV30	TGTGCCTGGGCCACAGGGCTAAGTTCACCCCTCCACTTT	CAWATGLSSPLHF
-	TRBJ1-4	once	TRBV5-7	TGTGCCAGCAGCTTGTTCAGGGGTGGTAATGAAAAACTGTTTTTT	CASSLFRGGNEKLFF
TRBD1	TRBJ2-7	-	TRBV4-1	TGCGCCAGCAGCCTACGACAGGGGGAGTCCCACGAGCAGTACTTC	CASSLRQGESHEQYF
TRBD2	TRBJ2-7	-	TRBV6-1	TGTGCCAGCAGTGAAAAGCTCGGGAGGGGGTACGAGCAGTACTTC	CASSEKLGRGYEQYF
TRBD1	TRBJ1-2	-	TRBV2	TGTGCCAGCAGCCCAATGACAGGGCCCGACTATGGCTACACCTTC	CASSPMTGPDYGYTF
-	TRBJ2-3	-	TRBV19	TGTGCCAGTACACCAGGGACATGGACAGATACGCAGTATTTT	CASTPGTWTDTQYF
-	TRBJ1-5	once	TRBV5-1	TGCGCCAGCAGCTTGAGGGCGGGAAATCAGCCCCAGCATTTT	CASSLRAGNQPQHF
TRBD1	TRBJ2-2	-	TRBV2	TGTGCCAGCACCAGGACAGGGGCGAACACCGGGGAGCTGTTTTTT	CASTRTGANTGELFF